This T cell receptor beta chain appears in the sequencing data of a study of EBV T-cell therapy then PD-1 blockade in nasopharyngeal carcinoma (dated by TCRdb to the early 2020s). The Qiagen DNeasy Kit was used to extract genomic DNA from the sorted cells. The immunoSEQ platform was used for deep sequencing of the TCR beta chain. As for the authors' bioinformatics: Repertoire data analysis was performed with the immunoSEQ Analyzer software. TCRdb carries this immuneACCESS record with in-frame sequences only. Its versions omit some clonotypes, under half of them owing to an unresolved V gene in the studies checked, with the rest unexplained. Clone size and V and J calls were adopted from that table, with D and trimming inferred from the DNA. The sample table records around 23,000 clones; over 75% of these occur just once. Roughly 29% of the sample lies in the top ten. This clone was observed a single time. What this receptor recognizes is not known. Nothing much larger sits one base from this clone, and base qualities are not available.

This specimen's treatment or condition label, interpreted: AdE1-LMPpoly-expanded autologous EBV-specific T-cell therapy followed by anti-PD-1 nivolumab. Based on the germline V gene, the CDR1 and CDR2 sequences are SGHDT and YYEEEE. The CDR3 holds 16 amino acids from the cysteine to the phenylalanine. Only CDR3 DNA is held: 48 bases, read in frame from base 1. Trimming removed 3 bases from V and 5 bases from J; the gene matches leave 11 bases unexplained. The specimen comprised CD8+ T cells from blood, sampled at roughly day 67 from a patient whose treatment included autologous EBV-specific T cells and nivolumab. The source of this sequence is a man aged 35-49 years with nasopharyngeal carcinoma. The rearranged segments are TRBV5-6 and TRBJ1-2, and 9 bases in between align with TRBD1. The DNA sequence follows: TGTGCCAGCAGCTCAATTTCCGGGACAGGGTATTATGGCTACACCTTC. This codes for CASSSISGTGYYGYTF.